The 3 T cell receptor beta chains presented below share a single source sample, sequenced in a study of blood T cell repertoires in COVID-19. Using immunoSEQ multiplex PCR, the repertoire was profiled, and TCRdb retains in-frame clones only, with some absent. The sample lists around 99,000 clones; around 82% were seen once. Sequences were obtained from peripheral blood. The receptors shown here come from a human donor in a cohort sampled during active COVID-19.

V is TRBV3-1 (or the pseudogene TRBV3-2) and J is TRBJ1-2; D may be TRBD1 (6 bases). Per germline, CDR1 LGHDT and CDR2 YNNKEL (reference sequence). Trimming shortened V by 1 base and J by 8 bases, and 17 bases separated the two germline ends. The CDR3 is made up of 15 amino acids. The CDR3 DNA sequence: TGTGCCAGCAGCCAAGTAGGGCAGGGGAGTGGAGGCTACACCTTC. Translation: CASSQVGQGSGGYTF.

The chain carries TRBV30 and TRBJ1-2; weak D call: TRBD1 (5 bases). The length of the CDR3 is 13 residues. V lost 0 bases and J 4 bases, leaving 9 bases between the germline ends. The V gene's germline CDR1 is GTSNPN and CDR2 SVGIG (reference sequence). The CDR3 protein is CAWSVARAYGYTF. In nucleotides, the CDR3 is TGTGCCTGGAGTGTAGCCAGGGCCTATGGCTACACCTTC.

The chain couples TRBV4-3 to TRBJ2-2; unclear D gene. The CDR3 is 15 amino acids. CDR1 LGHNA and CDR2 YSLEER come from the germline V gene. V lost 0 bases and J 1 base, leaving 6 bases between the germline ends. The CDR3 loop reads CASSQDLLNTGELFF. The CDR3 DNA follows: TGCGCCAGCAGCCAAGATCTACTGAACACCGGGGAGCTGTTTTTT.